Shown below are 9 T cell receptor beta chains from a single sample sequenced in a study of regulatory T cells in long-lasting Graves disease. With iRepertoire HTBI primers and Arm-PCR of CDR3 regions, TCR beta libraries were built. TCRdb used MiXCR to reprocess the multiplex PCR reads, holding one entry per CDR3 protein. The sample has 250,000 to 300,000 distinct CDR3 sequences; approximately 20% are singletons. Specified time point: newly diagnosed GD, antithyroid drugs for less than 3 months. RNA extracted from PBMCs served as the sequencing template. The sample was also linked to a second study, of T cells in Graves' hyperthyroidism and ophthalmopathy.

The source was peripheral blood mononuclear cells (PBMCs), collected at new diagnosis, from a patient treated with antithyroid drugs. These TCRs come from a woman in her 30s with Graves disease.

This clonotype was seen many times. The chain couples TRBV7-2 to TRBJ1-2, with D perhaps TRBD1 (6 bases). This CDR3 is built from 15 residues. V shed 0 bases and J shed 2 bases, with 10 bases lying between them. From germline, CDR1 is SGHTA and CDR2 FQGNSA. The CDR3 DNA follows: TGTGCCAGCAGCTTAGCTAGGACAGACAACTATGGCTACACCTTC. It encodes CASSLARTDNYGYTF.

This clonotype occurred many times. V and J are TRBV20-1 and TRBJ2-1; 7 bases line up with TRBD2. The CDR3 loop spans 16 amino acids. V was pared by 2 bases and J by 0 bases, with 7 bases of the junction left unmatched. Per germline, CDR1 DFQATT and CDR2 SNEGSKA (reference sequence). The DNA of the CDR3 is TGCAGTGCTAGACCCTATGGGGGGGACTCCTACAATGAGCAGTTCTTC. It translates to CSARPYGGDSYNEQFF.

This clonotype was recorded at least ten times. J is TRBJ2-7 and V is TRBV20-1; D could derive from TRBD1 or TRBD2 (5 bases each). CDR3 length: 13 amino acids. Germline V lookup: CDR1 DFQATT, CDR2 SNEGSKA (reference sequence). Trimming took off 6 bases at V and 5 bases at J, with 17 bases between the two ends. CDR3 residues: CSANPGTGDEQYF. The CDR3 DNA is TGCAGTGCAAACCCCGGGACCGGGGACGAGCAGTACTTC.

This clonotype was counted many times. The chain combines TRBV2 with TRBJ1-2; 7 bases line up with TRBD1. Trimming removed 6 bases from V and 2 bases from J; junction bases left unmatched: 9. This CDR3 spans 15 amino acids. Looked up from germline, CDR1 is SNHLY and CDR2 is FYNNEI. This CDR3 reads CASRSNRGLNYGYTF. Written as DNA, the CDR3 is TGTGCCAGCAGATCAAACAGGGGCCTGAACTATGGCTACACCTTC.

This chain joins TRBV7-2 and TRBJ1-2; possibly TRBD1 for D (6 bases). Germline loops: CDR1 SGHTA, CDR2 FQGNSA. The CDR3 runs 14 residues. The V end lost 2 bases, the J end lost 4 bases, and 11 bases lay between the germline ends. CDR3 protein: CASSLSGGPYGYTF. The CDR3 bases are TGTGCCAGCAGCTTATCGGGGGGCCCCTATGGCTACACCTTC.

This clonotype was recorded at least ten times. The chain couples TRBV6-1 to TRBJ1-1; possibly TRBD1 for D (5 bases). Per germline, CDR1 MNHNS and CDR2 SASEGT. CDR3 length: 15 amino acids. V lost 5 bases and J lost 2, with 15 bases in between. The CDR3 loop reads CASSYRAGSNTEAFF. The CDR3 DNA reads as TGTGCCAGCAGTTACCGGGCAGGGAGCAACACTGAAGCTTTCTTT.

The chain uses TRBV9 and TRBJ1-5; no clear D. This CDR3 is 12 amino acids long. Trimming removed 8 bases from V and 4 bases from J, with 10 bases in between. Germline V gene sequence: CDR1 SGDLS, CDR2 YYNGEE. This chain's CDR3 is CASRTANQPQHF. The CDR3 DNA reads TGTGCCAGTAGGACGGCAAATCAGCCCCAGCATTTT.

This clonotype was seen ten or more times. The chain recombines TRBV6-1 with TRBJ1-2; 8 bases match TRBD1. The V segment lost 6 bases and the J segment 2 bases; nucleotides outside the gene matches: 5. This CDR3 contains 14 residues. Germline CDR1 reads MNHNS; CDR2 reads SASEGT. In nucleotides, the CDR3 is TGTGCCAGCAGGTCGACAGGGGCGAACTATGGCTACACCTTC. Its translation is CASRSTGANYGYTF.

Ten or more counts support this clonotype. The chain uses TRBV5-1 and TRBJ1-1; 7 bases align to TRBD1. Germline CDR1 SGHRS, CDR2 YFSETQ. Trimming removed 0 bases from V and 3 bases from J; junction bases left unmatched: 5. This CDR3 contains 15 residues. The CDR3 reads CASSLAQGDYTEAFF. CDR3 nucleotides: TGCGCCAGCAGCTTGGCCCAGGGGGATTACACTGAAGCTTTCTTT.